One and the same sample provided the 4 T cell receptor beta chains below, sequenced in a study of blood T cell repertoires in COVID-19. The method was immunoSEQ multiplex PCR; TCRdb's version includes in-frame clones alone and lacks a portion of them. The table has 200,000 to 300,000 clones, over 65% seen once. The specimen sequenced was peripheral blood. The origin of the receptors is a woman of 80 years or more with acute or convalescent COVID-19.

This chain joins TRBV27 and TRBJ1-6, with D possibly matching TRBD1 (5 bases). This CDR3 is built from 19 residues. V was trimmed by 5 bases and J by 0 bases, leaving 20 bases between them. The germline CDR1 and CDR2 sequences are MNHEY and SMNVEV (reference sequence). CDR3 sequence (DNA): TGTGCCAGCAGTGGAAGCGCCTTCGGGGGTTACTCCTATAATTCACCCCTCCACTTT. Translation: CASSGSAFGGYSYNSPLHF.

This chain joins TRBV3-1 (or the pseudogene TRBV3-2) and TRBJ2-7, with 9 bases matching TRBD1. With V trimmed by 1 base and J by 5 bases, 6 bases remained unmatched. The CDR3 spans 15 residues. Germline V gives CDR1 LGHDT, CDR2 YNNKEL (reference sequence). The CDR3 DNA reads TGTGCCAGCAGCCAAGGGGACAGGGCCCGGGACGAGCAGTACTTC. Its translation is CASSQGDRARDEQYF.

This sequence joins TRBV29-1 and TRBJ1-2; 7 bases agree with TRBD1. The CDR3 totals 15 residues. Losses at the gene ends were 0 bases for V and 6 bases for J; bases not matched to a gene: 10. Germline V gives CDR1 SQVTM, CDR2 ANQGSEA. CDR3 region: CSVEEPNRGVHGYTF. CDR3 nucleotide sequence: TGCAGCGTTGAAGAACCGAACAGGGGTGTTCATGGCTACACCTTC.

By proportion, this clone is medium-sized. This chain joins TRBV5-1 and TRBJ2-2; tentatively, D is TRBD1 (6 bases). Looked up from germline, CDR1 is SGHRS and CDR2 is YFSETQ. The CDR3 is made up of 15 amino acids. Between the trimmed V and J ends, which lost 1 base and 0 bases, there was a span of 7 bases. In DNA form, the CDR3 reads TGCGCCAGCAGCTTGCAGGGGACGAACACCGGGGAGCTGTTTTTT. Protein product: CASSLQGTNTGELFF.